The rows below give T cell receptor beta chains drawn from one sample of a study of cytomegalovirus exposure and HLA in healthy donors. Generated by immunoSEQ multiplex PCR, the TCRdb table keeps only in-frame clones and is missing some. The data show about 140,000 clones, approximately 84% seen once. The sample comprised PBMCs. These receptor sequences come from a young man in good health and CMV-seropositive. CDR3s include the opening cysteine and the closing phenylalanine or tryptophan. D genes are given only for firm matches. Size values are once, few and many counts, or a class for expanded clones, and some rows have none.

TRBD1	TRBJ1-1	TRBV19	NA	TGTGCCAGTAGTGTTCTCTCCGGGACAGGGGAAGCTTTCTTT	CASSVLSGTGEAFF
TRBD2	TRBJ2-4	TRBV27	NA	TGTGCCAGCAGTTCCTCACTAGCGGGGGGCGGAAACATTCAGTACTTC	CASSSSLAGGGNIQYF
TRBD2	TRBJ2-2	TRBV18	NA	TGTGCCAGCTCTCTTGGACTAGCGGGAGTGTCCGGGGAGCTGTTTTTT	CASSLGLAGVSGELFF
NA	TRBJ1-2	TRBV30	NA	TGTGCCTGGAGTGGTGCGGTGCGGGGCTACACCTTC	CAWSGAVRGYTF
TRBD1	TRBJ2-7	TRBV11-3	NA	TGTGCCACCCGGCAATCCCAGACAGGGACCTACGAGCAGTACTTC	CATRQSQTGTYEQYF
TRBD1	TRBJ1-1	TRBV7-9	NA	TGTGCCAGCAGCTTAGAAGGGACAGCGAACACTGAAGCTTTCTTT	CASSLEGTANTEAFF
NA	TRBJ1-4	TRBV6-5	NA	TGTGCCAGCAGTTACAGGCGGAATAATGAAAAACTGTTTTTT	CASSYRRNNEKLFF
TRBD1	TRBJ1-4	TRBV29-1	NA	TGCAGCGTCGAGCCGGGACAGGGACGGAAACTGTTTTTT	CSVEPGQGRKLFF
TRBD1	TRBJ2-7	TRBV6-1	few	TGTGCCAGCACCGGACAGGGGATTGCCGAGCAGTACTTC	CASTGQGIAEQYF
NA	TRBJ1-1	TRBV7-9	NA	TGTGCCAGCAGCTTAAGGACAACGGGTACTGAAGCTTTCTTT	CASSLRTTGTEAFF
NA	TRBJ1-1	TRBV19	few	TGTGCCAGTAGTATGGGCCCTAAATTGGGAGCTTTCTTT	CASSMGPKLGAFF
NA	TRBJ2-3	TRBV5-1	NA	TGCGCCAGCAGCCCTGGAGTAACTAGCACAGATACGCAGTATTTT	CASSPGVTSTDTQYF
NA	TRBJ2-7	TRBV5-1	NA	TGCGCCAGCAGCTTGGCCGCAGGTTCCTCCTACGAGCAGTACTTC	CASSLAAGSSYEQYF
NA	TRBJ1-2	TRBV28	NA	TGTGCCAGCAGTTTCAGTGACTATGGCTACACCTTC	CASSFSDYGYTF
NA	TRBJ2-7	TRBV28	NA	TGTGCCAGCAGTTGGTCCTCAGGGTTAAGAGAGCAGTACTTC	CASSWSSGLREQYF
NA	TRBJ2-1	TRBV14	NA	TGTGCCAGCAGCCAAGCCGTCGGTAGTCTTGAGCAGTTCTTC	CASSQAVGSLEQFF
NA	TRBJ2-7	TRBV9	NA	TGTGCCAGCAGCGTTCAGGGGGGCTACGAGCAGTACTTC	CASSVQGGYEQYF
TRBD2	TRBJ2-1	TRBV6-1	NA	TGTGCCAGCAGGGTACTAGCGGCCTTCAATGAGCAGTTCTTC	CASRVLAAFNEQFF
TRBD2	TRBJ2-7	TRBV9	NA	TGTGCCAGCGCGTCTAGCGGGGGCTACGAGCAGTACTTC	CASASSGGYEQYF
NA	TRBJ2-3	TRBV2	NA	TGTGCCAGCAGTGATCCGCGTATACCAGATACGCAGTATTTT	CASSDPRIPDTQYF
NA	TRBJ2-1	TRBV6-1	NA	TGTGCCAGCAGTGCACGCGTCGGGTCCTCCTACAATGAGCAGTTCTTC	CASSARVGSSYNEQFF
NA	TRBJ1-2	TRBV15	NA	TGTGCCACCAGCCGAGACGGGATCTATGGCTACACCTTC	CATSRDGIYGYTF
TRBD2	TRBJ2-3	TRBV29-1	NA	TGCAGCGTTGAGGGCCTAGCGGGAAAAGATACGCAGTATTTT	CSVEGLAGKDTQYF
TRBD2	TRBJ2-1	TRBV30	NA	TGTGCCTGGGGGGCTAGCGGGGATGAGCAGTTCTTC	CAWGASGDEQFF
NA	TRBJ1-1	TRBV5-4	NA	TGTGCCAGCAGCCCGGACGGGATTACAAACACTGAAGCTTTCTTT	CASSPDGITNTEAFF
TRBD2	TRBJ2-5	TRBV5-8	NA	TGTGCCAGCAGCTTGGGGACTAGCGGGGGACTGGGGGAGACCCAGTACTTC	CASSLGTSGGLGETQYF
NA	TRBJ2-7	TRBV7-2	NA	TGTGCCAGCAGCCCAGGAGGGCGGGCCTACGAGCAGTACTTC	CASSPGGRAYEQYF
NA	TRBJ1-1	TRBV6-6	NA	TGTGCCAGCAGTCCCCTTCAGCGCACTGAAGCTTTCTTT	CASSPLQRTEAFF
TRBD1	TRBJ2-7	TRBV5-1	NA	TGCGCCAGCAGCATGGACAGGGTAGGGGAGCAGTACTTC	CASSMDRVGEQYF
TRBD1	TRBJ2-3	TRBV28	NA	TGTGCCAGCAGTTCCAGACAGGGGCCAGATACGCAGTATTTT	CASSSRQGPDTQYF
TRBD1	TRBJ2-7	TRBV28	NA	TGTGCCAGCAAGGCGGGCGGACAGGGGTTCGAGTACGAGCAGTACTTC	CASKAGGQGFEYEQYF